One and the same sample provided the 15 T cell receptor beta chains below, sequenced in a study of cytomegalovirus exposure and HLA in healthy donors. The study ran its PCR with 60 Vbeta and 13 Jbeta primers. Clones were read by immunoSEQ multiplex PCR, and TCRdb kept only the in-frame ones, dropping some. The sample has 90,000 to 130,000 clones; 76% are singletons. Material for sequencing was PBMCs. These receptors were obtained from a young man in good health and CMV-seropositive.

The DNA of the CDR3 is TGTGCCAGCTCATCCCTCGAGGGACAGGGGTATTATAATTCACCCCTCCACTTT. Protein sequence: CASSSLEGQGYYNSPLHF. The chain recombines TRBV18 with TRBJ1-6, with 10 bases lining up with TRBD1. The length of the CDR3 is 18 residues. The germline V gene has CDR1 KGHSH and CDR2 LQKENI. V shed 5 bases and J 4 bases; nucleotides not matched to a gene: 11.

The rearrangement links TRBV2 to TRBJ2-2, with D possibly matching TRBD1 (5 bases). V was clipped by 6 bases and J by 3 bases, with 17 bases between them. Germline V gives CDR1 SNHLY, CDR2 FYNNEI. The CDR3 covers 16 residues. In nucleotides, the CDR3 is TGTGCCAGCAGCGGACACCTAGAGGCGGACACCGGGGAGCTGTTTTTT. It yields the protein CASSGHLEADTGELFF.

This chain connects TRBV2 to TRBJ1-2; 8 bases align to TRBD1. Trimming at V came to 4 bases and at J to 10 bases, leaving 8 bases not matched to a gene. The CDR3 runs to 13 residues. Germline values: CDR1 SNHLY, CDR2 FYNNEI. CDR3 sequence: CASSAANRGIYTF. CDR3 DNA sequence: TGTGCCAGCAGTGCCGCGAACAGGGGGATCTACACCTTC.

The chain is built from TRBV30 and TRBJ1-6, with D unclear. Germline CDR1 is GTSNPN and CDR2 is SVGIG (reference sequence). The ends were cut back, 3 bases at V and 6 bases at J, with 21 bases in the middle. CDR3 length: 17 residues. CDR3 sequence: CAWRIGRSNFINSPLHF. Here the CDR3 DNA reads TGTGCCTGGAGAATCGGTCGGAGCAACTTTATTAATTCACCCCTCCACTTT.

The chain is built from TRBV11-3 and TRBJ1-6, with a possible D match to TRBD1 (5 bases). CDR1 SGHNT and CDR2 YENEEA come from the germline V gene. Trimming took 1 base from V and 1 from J, leaving 14 bases between them. The CDR3 covers 18 residues. This CDR3 reads CASSLGREGFSYNSPLHF. The DNA of the CDR3 is TGTGCCAGCAGCTTAGGTAGGGAGGGGTTTTCCTATAATTCACCCCTCCACTTT.

This clone was counted once. The chain combines TRBV28 with TRBJ1-5; TRBD1 might be the D (5 bases). Trimming removed 10 bases from V and 2 bases from J, with 12 bases in between. Germline V gene lookup returns CDR1 MDHEN and CDR2 SYDVKM. The CDR3 totals 13 residues. In DNA form, the CDR3 reads TGTGCCATCTGGGAAGGGGGCAATCAGCCCCAGCATTTT. Translation: CAIWEGGNQPQHF.

The V call is TRBV23-1, the J call TRBJ2-6; 7 positions match TRBD1. TRBV23-1 is treated as an ORF (open reading frame) with a function not yet certain. Trimming removed 4 bases from V and 2 bases from J; junction bases left unmatched: 8. The CDR3 contains 17 residues. The CDR3 is CASSRLPGTAGANVLTF. CDR3 nucleotides: TGCGCCAGCAGTCGCCTTCCCGGGACAGCTGGGGCCAACGTCCTGACTTTC.

The rearrangement joins TRBV4-3 to TRBJ2-7; D is ambiguous. The CDR3 consists of 16 residues. Germline CDR1 reads LGHNA; CDR2 reads YSLEER. V dropped 0 bases and J dropped 0 bases, with 12 bases sitting between them. CDR3 region: CASSQEQAFSSYEQYF. The CDR3, as DNA: TGCGCCAGCAGCCAAGAGCAGGCATTCAGCTCCTACGAGCAGTACTTC.

This chain connects TRBV5-4 to TRBJ2-7; a weak D match, TRBD1 (6 bases). This CDR3 is 15 amino acids long. Germline values: CDR1 SGHNT, CDR2 YYREEE (reference sequence). Between the trimmed V and J ends, which lost 0 bases and 1 base, there was a span of 11 bases. CDR3 sequence (DNA): TGTGCCAGCAGCTTGGAACCAGGGGTATCCTACGAGCAGTACTTC. Its translation is CASSLEPGVSYEQYF. The variable domain in full, with the rest retrieved from reference TRBV5-4 and TRBJ2-7, is ETGVTQSPTHLIKTRGQQVTLRCSSQSGHNTVSWYQQALGQGPQFIFQYYREEENGRGNFPPRFSGLQFPNYSSELNVNALELDDSALYLCASSLEPGVSYEQYFGPGTRLTVT.

The chain couples TRBV29-1 to TRBJ2-7; D ambiguous. Trimming shortened V by 2 bases and J by 0 bases, and 8 bases separated the two germline ends. There are 13 residues in the CDR3. In germline, CDR1 is SQVTM, CDR2 ANQGSEA. CDR3 sequence: CSVETESSYEQYF. CDR3 DNA sequence: TGCAGCGTTGAAACCGAGAGCTCCTACGAGCAGTACTTC.

This chain uses TRBV1 with TRBJ2-3; the table calls TRBD2, which could not be checked here. TRBV1 constitutes a pseudogene. This CDR3 is 12 amino acids long. This CDR3 is CTRAGGTDTQYF. As DNA, the CDR3 is TGCACCAGAGCGGGGGGCACAGATACGCAGTATTTT.

This clone came up a few times. The V call is TRBV6-5, the J call TRBJ1-1, with D unclear. This CDR3 comprises 13 residues. The V end lost 5 bases, the J end lost 2 bases, and 9 bases lay between the germline ends. CDR1 and CDR2 from the germline V gene are MNHEY and SVGAGI. The CDR3 DNA is TGTGCCAGCAGTCTATTCCCAAACACTGAAGCTTTCTTT. The encoded protein is CASSLFPNTEAFF.

The chain employs TRBV7-2 and TRBJ1-5, with a possible D match to TRBD1 (6 bases). Trimming cost V 4 bases and J 0 bases, with 10 bases left between them. The V gene's germline CDR1 is SGHTA and CDR2 FQGNSA. The CDR3 is made up of 15 amino acids. Here the CDR3 DNA reads TGTGCCAGCAGCTGGAACAGGGATAGCAATCAGCCCCAGCATTTT. Its translation: CASSWNRDSNQPQHF.

The chain has TRBV5-1 and TRBJ2-3, with a weak D call TRBD1 (6 bases). CDR3 size: 15 residues. The germline V gene encodes CDR1 SGHRS and CDR2 YFSETQ. V dropped 4 bases and J dropped 0 bases, with 12 bases sitting between them. CDR3 loop: CASSPTGYSTDTQYF. DNA of the CDR3: TGCGCCAGCAGCCCGACAGGTTATAGCACAGATACGCAGTATTTT.

V and J are TRBV7-2 and TRBJ2-2; the match to TRBD2 covers 10 bases. The ends lost 5 bases at V and 5 bases at J; junction bases unmatched: 8. The CDR3 totals 16 residues. In germline, CDR1 is SGHTA, CDR2 FQGNSA. The CDR3 spells CASSTPLAGVTGELFF. In DNA form, the CDR3 reads TGTGCCAGCAGCACCCCTCTAGCGGGGGTTACCGGGGAGCTGTTTTTT.